The present T cell receptor (beta chain) was sequenced within a study of cytomegalovirus exposure and HLA in healthy donors. Study-level information: Unique TCR beta sequences numbering some 120 million came from some 200 million T cells in an earlier analysis.

The table lists this clone with a few counts. Its antigen is not identified. Broader study findings: Upon later analysis, HLA-associated TCR beta chains proved more clonally expanded than other, equally common chains. A prior analysis recorded that most TCR beta V segments were productive about 87% or about 30% of the time. One cluster of highly shared sequence variants probably arose as a sequencing artifact.

It was with 60 Vbeta and 13 Jbeta primers that the PCR ran. Assay used: immunoSEQ multiplex PCR; TCRdb lists only in-frame clones, some missing. Of 150,000 to 200,000 clones detected, 65% to 85% appear once; the ten largest clones hold approximately 1.3%. CDR3 length equals 12 residues. The germline V and J ends were trimmed by 5 bases and 8 bases, with 9 bases remaining between them. CDR1 SGHAT and CDR2 FQNNGV come from the germline V gene. This sequence originates from a girl aged 5 to 17 in good health and CMV-seropositive. Sequencing was performed on PBMCs. The chain has TRBV11-2 and TRBJ1-4; no definite D call. CDR3 DNA: TGTGCCAGCAGCCCCCGCGGAGAAAAACTGTTTTTT. Translated, it gives CASSPRGEKLFF.